The 9 T cell receptor beta chains below come from one sample, sequenced in a study of T-cell reconstitution after alpha-beta-depleted transplantation in children. Unique molecular identifiers were used to barcode this TCRbeta library. TCRdb reanalysed the PCR reads using MiXCR and keeps one entry per CDR3 protein. The sample contains approximately 350,000 distinct CDR3 sequences, 10% of which appear only once. The sequences come from PBMCs from the stem cell graft donor, collected from the stem cell graft. Receptors were obtained from a human donor who donated a stem cell graft to a child with acute lymphoblastic leukemia.

The chain has TRBV28 and TRBJ2-3, with a weak D call TRBD2 (5 bases). Germline V gene sequence: CDR1 MDHEN, CDR2 SYDVKM. CDR3 length: 15 amino acids. V shed 8 bases and J shed 2 bases, with 17 bases lying between them. The CDR3 DNA is TGTGCCAGCCGCCTCAGAGGCGGGTTCACAGATACGCAGTATTTT. Amino acid sequence: CASRLRGGFTDTQYF. The entire variable domain, with the rest obtained from reference TRBV28 and TRBJ2-3, is as follows: DVKVTQSSRYLVKRTGEKVFLECVQDMDHENMFWYRQDPGLGLRLIYFSYDVKMKEKGDIPEGYSVSREKKERFSLILESASTNQTSMYLCASRLRGGFTDTQYFGPGTRLTVL.

This clonotype was picked up a small number of times. The J gene is TRBJ1-5, the V gene TRBV4-1, with 9 bases that match TRBD1. This CDR3 contains 20 residues. Germline lookup yields CDR1 MGHRA and CDR2 YSYEKL. The V segment lost 3 bases and the J segment 6 bases; nucleotides outside the gene matches: 21. The CDR3 protein is CASSQIIGTGKHSAGQPQHF. CDR3 nucleotides: TGCGCCAGCAGCCAGATCATCGGGACAGGGAAACACTCGGCTGGTCAGCCCCAGCATTTT.

This clonotype was seen at least ten times. The chain joins TRBV9 to TRBJ2-3; D may match TRBD1 or TRBD2 (5 bases each). This CDR3 has 15 residues. Deletions cut 3 bases from V and 9 bases from J, with 20 bases between. Germline values: CDR1 SGDLS, CDR2 YYNGEE. CDR3 nucleotides: TGTGCCAGCAGCGAGTCCGGGACCCCGCTCGACACGCAGTATTTT. It codes for CASSESGTPLDTQYF.

There are many counts of this clonotype. This chain connects TRBV6-2 or TRBV6-3 to TRBJ2-1; D is perhaps TRBD2 (5 bases). V was clipped by 2 bases and J by 9 bases, with 5 bases between them. This CDR3 comprises 11 residues. Germline CDR1 is MNHEY and CDR2 is SVGEGT. CDR3 residues: CASSYRGEQFF. The CDR3 bases are TGTGCCAGCAGTTACCGGGGTGAGCAGTTCTTC.

The chain's CDR3 is CASSRPGLADNEQFF. For the CDR3, the DNA is TGTGCCAGCAGTAGACCGGGACTAGCGGACAATGAGCAGTTCTTC. The V and J genes are TRBV12-3 or TRBV12-4 and TRBJ2-1; 11 bases fit TRBD2. Trimming at V came to 5 bases and at J to 5 bases, leaving 5 bases not matched to a gene. The CDR3 length is 15 residues.

The chain is built from TRBV12-3 or TRBV12-4 and TRBJ2-2; D call uncertain. The CDR3 consists of 11 residues. Trimming removed 3 bases at V and 7 bases at J, with 3 bases between. The CDR3 DNA is TGTGCCAGCAGTTTTATCGGGGAGCTGTTTTTT. Translating it yields CASSFIGELFF.

The chain combines TRBV6-1 with TRBJ2-7; 11 nucleotides match TRBD1. This CDR3 region has 15 residues. The germline gives CDR1 MNHNS, CDR2 SASEGT. After removal of 6 bases from V and 0 bases from J, the junction contained 4 bases not matched to a gene. The CDR3 spells CASSRGQGASYEQYF. Written as DNA, the CDR3 is TGTGCCAGCAGCCGCGGACAGGGGGCCTCCTACGAGCAGTACTTC.

In this sample, this clonotype turned up a few times. This rearrangement joins TRBV12-3 or TRBV12-4 to TRBJ2-1; D is undetermined. The CDR3 consists of 14 residues. With 6 bases removed from V and 8 bases from J, the gap between germline ends came to 17 bases. The CDR3 spells CASSPRVGKHEQFF. DNA of the CDR3: TGTGCCAGCAGCCCCCGGGTCGGCAAGCATGAGCAGTTCTTC.

In the case of this clonotype: One end of the junction fails to match germline, which may point to a read error. The J gene is TRBJ2-1, the V gene TRBV20-1, with TRBD2 identical over 14 bases. Germline CDR1 is DFQATT and CDR2 is SNEGSKA (reference sequence). The CDR3 runs 17 residues. The CDR3 sequence is CCASDGTSGSRRNEQFF. The CDR3 coding sequence is TGCTGTGCTAGCGATGGGACTAGCGGGAGTCGAAGGAATGAGCAGTTCTTC.